These 18 T cell receptor beta chains were all obtained from the same sample, sequenced in a study of type 1 regulatory T cells. Each CDR3 protein is one row after TCRdb ran MiXCR on the reads. The sample contains more than 60,000 distinct CDR3 sequences, roughly half of which appear only once. The antigens of these receptors remain unknown. Sequencing was done on a sample of cultured non-Tr1 T cells, either the whole culture or a sorted T cell fraction (not recorded which). These receptors came from a human donor in good health.

This clonotype was recorded a few times. The V gene is TRBV4-2, the J gene TRBJ2-7; no clear D gene. Germline values: CDR1 LGHNA, CDR2 YNFKEQ. The germline V and J ends were trimmed by 3 bases and 3 bases, with 9 bases remaining between them. This CDR3 has 13 residues. The CDR3 loop is CASSHVLSYEQYF. The CDR3 DNA reads TGTGCCAGCAGCCATGTCCTAAGCTACGAGCAGTACTTC.

This clonotype showed up just a few times. The chain is built from TRBV7-3 and TRBJ2-7; 8 bases fit TRBD1. V lost 5 bases, J lost 3 bases, and 3 bases stayed unmatched. This CDR3 region has 13 residues. The germline gives CDR1 SGHTA, CDR2 FQGTGA. The DNA of the CDR3 is TGTGCCAGCAGCCTCGGGACAGGCTACGAGCAGTACTTC. Encoded protein: CASSLGTGYEQYF.

This clonotype appeared a few times. V usage is TRBV5-1 and J usage is TRBJ2-1, with D perhaps TRBD1 or TRBD2 (6 bases each). V lost 4 bases, J lost 7 bases, and 21 bases lay in between. The CDR3 sequence is 16 residues long. CDR1 and CDR2 (germline): SGHRS, YFSETQ. The chain's CDR3 is CASSPEGGSSRNEQFF. CDR3 nucleotide sequence: TGCGCCAGCAGCCCCGAGGGGGGCTCCTCTCGGAATGAGCAGTTCTTC.

This chain connects TRBV6-2 or TRBV6-3 to TRBJ1-2; 7 bases line up with TRBD1. The CDR3 runs to 15 residues. The V and J ends lost 4 bases and 7 bases, in that order; junction bases with no gene match: 12. The germline gives CDR1 MNHEY, CDR2 SVGEGT. The CDR3 coding sequence is TGTGCCAGCAGTTCCCGACAGGGTCCGTGGAGTGGCTACACCTTC. Amino acids: CASSSRQGPWSGYTF.

This clonotype was seen a few times. The genes are TRBV6-6 and TRBJ1-5, with D possibly TRBD1 on 6 matching bases. V was cut by 2 bases and J by 11 bases, with 16 bases left in between. This CDR3 region has 14 residues. CDR1 is MNHNY, CDR2 SVGAGI, per germline (reference sequence). CDR3 sequence: CASSYRQQRGSQHF. The CDR3 bases are TGTGCCAGCAGTTACCGGCAACAAAGGGGGTCCCAGCATTTT.

This clonotype appeared a few times. The V call is TRBV20-1, the J call TRBJ2-5; D is ambiguous. V lost 0 bases, J lost 2 bases, and 22 bases lay in between. The CDR3 has 18 residues. CDR1 and CDR2 from the germline V gene are DFQATT and SNEGSKA (reference sequence). The CDR3 spells CSARDYLSAGYGQETQYF. The CDR3 bases are TGCAGTGCTAGAGATTATCTCTCGGCAGGTTATGGGCAAGAGACCCAGTACTTC.

The chain uses TRBV20-1 and TRBJ2-7, with D possibly matching TRBD2 (5 bases). The germline gives CDR1 DFQATT, CDR2 SNEGSKA (reference sequence). The CDR3 totals 14 residues. The V end was cut by 0 bases, the J end by 4 bases, with 13 bases between. The CDR3 DNA follows: TGCAGTGCTAGAGATATGAGGCCGGGATACGAGCAGTACTTC. It yields the protein CSARDMRPGYEQYF.

The CDR3 here is CASSLTENTEAFF. The CDR3 nucleotides read TGTGCCAGCAGCTTGACAGAGAACACTGAAGCTTTCTTT. This chain joins TRBV7-2 and TRBJ1-1, with D possibly being TRBD1 (5 bases). With 3 bases removed from V and 1 base from J, the gap between germline ends came to 6 bases. The CDR3 is 13 residues long. Looked up from germline, CDR1 is SGHTA and CDR2 is FQGNSA.

This chain uses TRBV28 with TRBJ1-5; the D is unclear. This CDR3 contains 14 residues. Germline assignment: CDR1 MDHEN and CDR2 SYDVKM. Between the trimmed V and J ends, which lost 2 bases and 2 bases, there was a span of 7 bases. For the CDR3, the DNA is TGTGCCAGCAGTTTACCGATGGGCAATCAGCCCCAGCATTTT. Protein sequence: CASSLPMGNQPQHF.

The sample holds one count of this clonotype. The junction does not match germline at one end; this may be a read error. Here the CDR3 DNA reads TGTTCCAGCAGTTACTCGCTCCCAAATCAGCCCCAGCATTTT. This sequence encodes CSSSYSLPNQPQHF. The chain couples TRBV6-2 or TRBV6-3 to TRBJ1-5; D is uncertain. Germline CDR1 and CDR2: MNHEY and SVGEGT. The CDR3 extends over 14 amino acids.

This sequence joins TRBV12-3 or TRBV12-4 and TRBJ1-1; D is undetermined. The germline V and J ends were trimmed by 3 bases and 0 bases, with 8 bases remaining between them. The CDR3 spans 14 residues. The CDR3: CASSFWTLNTEAFF. In DNA, the CDR3 is TGTGCCAGCAGTTTTTGGACCCTGAACACTGAAGCTTTCTTT.

In its sample, this clonotype was seen many times. V usage is TRBV5-1 and J usage is TRBJ2-7, with 9 nucleotides matching TRBD1. CDR1 is SGHRS and CDR2 is YFSETQ in the germline V gene. The CDR3 extends over 14 amino acids. The ends lost 3 bases at V and 5 bases at J; junction bases unmatched: 6. CDR3 sequence reads: CASSWTGVIHEQYF. Written as DNA, the CDR3 is TGCGCCAGCAGCTGGACAGGGGTCATCCACGAGCAGTACTTC.

This clonotype was observed a handful of times. The rearrangement uses TRBV27 and TRBJ2-5, with TRBD1 matching over 7 bases. Germline V gives CDR1 MNHEY, CDR2 SMNVEV (reference sequence). The CDR3 totals 14 residues. Trimming took 6 bases from V and 1 from J; bases not matched to a gene: 5. The CDR3 nucleotides read TGTGCCAGCAGCCACAACAGGGGCCAAGAGACCCAGTACTTC. It is translated as CASSHNRGQETQYF.

This clonotype was seen only a few times. This CDR3 reads CASSRGTGWEEQYF. In nucleotides, the CDR3 is TGTGCCAGCAGCAGAGGGACAGGGTGGGAGGAGCAGTACTTC. This chain links TRBV11-3 with TRBJ2-7, with 9 positions matching TRBD1. V shed 5 bases, J shed 7 bases, and the junction held 9 bases outside the gene matches. The CDR3 has 14 residues. Looked up from germline, CDR1 is SGHNT and CDR2 is YENEEA.

This clonotype occurred a few times. The chain recombines TRBV4-3 with TRBJ1-2; D possibly corresponds to TRBD1 (5 bases). Germline CDR1 is LGHNA and CDR2 is YSLEER. This CDR3 region has 15 residues. Trimming left V 0 bases short and J 4 bases short, with 12 bases between. CDR3 nucleotides: TGCGCCAGCAGCCAAGAGGGCGGGGCGGGCTATGGCTACACCTTC. Residues: CASSQEGGAGYGYTF.

A few counts support this clonotype. The chain couples TRBV20-1 to TRBJ2-2; 7 bases are shared with TRBD1. The junction had 6 bases not matched to a gene; V was cut back by 5 bases and J by 6 bases. Germline values: CDR1 DFQATT, CDR2 SNEGSKA (reference sequence). This CDR3 spans 13 amino acids. The CDR3 coding sequence is TGCAGTGCTCCGCGAGGGGGCCCCGGGGAGCTGTTTTTT. Its protein product is CSAPRGGPGELFF.

V is TRBV29-1 and J is TRBJ2-2; 7 bases align to TRBD2. The CDR3 runs to 13 residues. V shed 6 bases, J shed 1 base, and the junction held 2 bases outside the gene matches. The germline gives CDR1 SQVTM, CDR2 ANQGSEA. CDR3 amino acids: CSVSSGNTGELFF. CDR3 in DNA: TGCAGCGTGTCTAGCGGGAACACCGGGGAGCTGTTTTTT.

This chain connects TRBV7-8 to TRBJ1-4; D is uncertain. Germline-derived CDR1 and CDR2 are SGHVS and FQNEAQ. Trimming cost V 5 bases and J 7 bases, with 17 bases left between them. The length of the CDR3 is 15 residues. This CDR3 is CASSPREAGAEKLFF. The CDR3 coding sequence is TGTGCCAGCAGCCCTAGGGAGGCAGGTGCTGAAAAACTGTTTTTT.